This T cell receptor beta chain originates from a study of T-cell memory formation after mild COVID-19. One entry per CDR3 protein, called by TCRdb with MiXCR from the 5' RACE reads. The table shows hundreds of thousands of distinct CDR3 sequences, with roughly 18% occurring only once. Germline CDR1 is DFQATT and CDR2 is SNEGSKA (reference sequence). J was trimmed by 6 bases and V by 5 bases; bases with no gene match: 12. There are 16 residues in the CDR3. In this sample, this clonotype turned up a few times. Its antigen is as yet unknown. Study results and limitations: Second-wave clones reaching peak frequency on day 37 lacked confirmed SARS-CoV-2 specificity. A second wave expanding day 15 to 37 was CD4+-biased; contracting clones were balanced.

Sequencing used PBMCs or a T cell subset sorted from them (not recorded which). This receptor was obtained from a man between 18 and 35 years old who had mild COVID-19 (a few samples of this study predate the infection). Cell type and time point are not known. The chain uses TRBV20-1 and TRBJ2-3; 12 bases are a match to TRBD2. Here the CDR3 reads CSAHRTSGATRDTQYF. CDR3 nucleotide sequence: TGCAGTGCTCATAGGACTAGCGGGGCTACGAGGGATACGCAGTATTTT.